This T cell receptor (beta chain) was observed in a study of T cell repertoires in cytomegalovirus infection. Study information: Through public TCR beta signatures, both CMV infection and matching HLA type were indicated.

TCRdb used MiXCR to reprocess the reads, holding one entry per CDR3 protein. The data show around 900,000 distinct CDR3 sequences, around 31% seen once. Comments on this clonotype: The antigen is undetermined.

Broader study findings: CMV carriers having the relevant HLA were flagged by cumulative public TCR beta family frequency.

The V gene lost 6 bases and the J gene lost 4 bases, with 4 bases spanning the gap. The germline CDR1 and CDR2 sequences are MNHNY and SVGAGI (reference sequence). The CDR3 is 10 amino acids. The rearrangement uses TRBV6-6 and TRBJ2-7; D not certain. This TCR came from a human donor in good health (CMV status not recorded). Some clones in this sample may be carry-over from other donors' samples. Material: cultured CD8+ T cells from PBMCs, obtained from culture after CMV antigen stimulation. CDR3 bases: TGTGCCAGCAGGTTTTACGAGCAGTACTTC. It is translated as CASRFYEQYF.